What follows are 24 T cell receptor beta chains derived from one specimen sequenced in a study of PD-1 blockade in classical Hodgkin lymphoma. The protocol was immunoSEQ multiplex PCR, while the TCRdb copy is restricted to in-frame clones and leaves out a portion. The sample lists about 97,000 clones, approximately 88% seen once, with over 9% in the top ten. All patients relapsed after autologous stem cell transplantation, and brentuximab vedotin exposure varied. Here the sequenced sample was peripheral blood mononuclear cells (PBMCs), taken at baseline. The receptor source for this set is a human donor with classical Hodgkin lymphoma.

This clone counts as medium-sized. J is TRBJ1-2 and V is TRBV9, with TRBD1 as a possible D gene (6 bases). Germline CDR1 SGDLS, CDR2 YYNGEE. This CDR3 spans 14 amino acids. V was shortened by 0 bases and J by 4 bases, with 10 bases between the two germline ends. The CDR3 DNA follows: TGTGCCAGCAGCGTAGGAGGGGGAAGCTATGGCTACACCTTC. Protein sequence: CASSVGGGSYGYTF.

The chain employs TRBV19 and TRBJ1-2; D is perhaps TRBD1 (5 bases). The CDR3 has 13 amino acids. V was clipped by 10 bases and J by 2 bases, with 14 bases between them. In germline, CDR1 is LNHDA, CDR2 SQIVND (reference sequence). CDR3 loop: CATKTEPNYGYTF. The CDR3 DNA sequence: TGTGCCACAAAGACAGAACCAAACTATGGCTACACCTTC.

The chain links TRBV6-1 to TRBJ2-7; 7 bases match TRBD1. The J segment lost 5 bases and the V segment lost 4 bases, leaving 5 bases of the junction unmatched. The CDR3 has 13 residues. The germline CDR1 and CDR2 sequences are MNHNS and SASEGT. CDR3 DNA: TGTGCCAGCAGTGGATTGACAGGGCACGAGCAGTACTTC. It translates to CASSGLTGHEQYF.

The chain recombines TRBV7-8 with TRBJ2-2, with D maybe TRBD2 (5 bases). The CDR3 has 15 residues. The germline gives CDR1 SGHVS, CDR2 FQNEAQ. V lost 4 bases and J 3 bases, leaving 12 bases between the germline ends. CDR3 DNA sequence: TGTGCCAGCAGCTATCGACTAATTTACACCGGGGAGCTGTTTTTT. Its translation is CASSYRLIYTGELFF.

This chain uses TRBV19 with TRBJ1-2; TRBD1 matches at 7 bases. V gave up 6 bases and J gave up 1 base; unmatched junction bases: 11. Germline CDR1 and CDR2: LNHDA and SQIVND (reference sequence). There are 16 residues in the CDR3. The CDR3 DNA is TGTGCCAGTAGCCCCGGGTGGACAGGCGATAACTATGGCTACACCTTC. Protein: CASSPGWTGDNYGYTF.

This clone was seen only a few times. CDR3 sequence: CSVEDLGGTEQFF. CDR3 DNA sequence: TGCAGCGTTGAAGATCTGGGGGGCACTGAGCAGTTCTTC. J is TRBJ2-1 and V is TRBV29-1, with D perhaps TRBD1 or TRBD2 (6 bases each). Trimming cost V 0 bases and J 9 bases, with 12 bases left between them. CDR1 is SQVTM, CDR2 ANQGSEA, per germline. This CDR3 is 13 amino acids long.

This clone was seen just once. J is TRBJ1-2 and V is TRBV5-6; D may be TRBD1 (6 bases). Trimming cost V 4 bases and J 4 bases, with 14 bases left between them. This CDR3 contains 14 residues. Germline CDR1 is SGHDT and CDR2 is YYEEEE. This chain's CDR3 is CASSPQGSSYGYTF. DNA for the CDR3: TGTGCCAGCAGCCCCCAGGGGTCGAGCTATGGCTACACCTTC.

This clone occurred a few times. The CDR3 protein is CASREGPEQYF. The CDR3 DNA follows: TGTGCCAGCAGGGAAGGGCCCGAGCAGTACTTC. The V call is TRBV6-6, the J call TRBJ2-7; D is undetermined. The length of the CDR3 is 11 residues. Germline CDR1 reads MNHNY; CDR2 reads SVGAGI (reference sequence). V lost 6 bases and J lost 6, with 9 bases in between.

This clone was counted only a few times. The CDR3 DNA is TGTGCCAGCAGCCCCCTCGGAGGGACCCAAACGAACACCGGGGAGCTGTTTTTT. Translating it yields CASSPLGGTQTNTGELFF. The rearrangement uses TRBV21-1 and TRBJ2-2; the table's D call, TRBD2, has no DNA check behind it. TRBV21-1 constitutes a pseudogene. The CDR3 runs 18 residues.

This sequence joins TRBV4-2 and TRBJ2-1; 11 nucleotides match TRBD2. This CDR3 is 16 amino acids long. V was clipped by 5 bases and J by 9 bases; unmatched bases: 12. Germline V gives CDR1 LGHNA, CDR2 YNFKEQ. The CDR3 sequence: CASSGPGLAVLSEQFF. The CDR3, as DNA: TGTGCCAGCAGCGGGCCGGGACTAGCGGTTCTGTCTGAGCAGTTCTTC.

This clone was observed a few times. Compared with germline, one end of the junction differs, possibly owing to a read error. Other DNA sequences in this sample translate to the same CDR3. This chain joins TRBV7-9 and TRBJ2-7; TRBD2 agrees at 8 bases. Germline V gives CDR1 SEHNR, CDR2 FQNEAQ (reference sequence). CDR3 length equals 15 residues. The CDR3 loop is CASSLAGAGAYEQYF. Here the CDR3 DNA reads TGTGCCAGCAGCCTAGCAGGAGCGGGAGCCTACGAGCAGTACTTC.

The chain uses TRBV7-9 and TRBJ2-3, with 12 bases matching TRBD1. The ends lost 5 bases at V and 7 bases at J; junction bases unmatched: 7. Germline CDR1 and CDR2: SEHNR and FQNEAQ (reference sequence). CDR3 length: 15 amino acids. The CDR3 loop is CASSPGTGGAYTQYF. Written as DNA, the CDR3 is TGTGCCAGCAGCCCCGGGACAGGGGGCGCTTATACGCAGTATTTT.

This chain links TRBV7-2 with TRBJ2-1, with TRBD2 matching 9 bases. The CDR3 extends over 15 amino acids. Per germline, CDR1 SGHTA and CDR2 FQGNSA. Unmatched junction bases numbered 7, after V lost 5 bases and J lost 5 bases. The CDR3 DNA reads TGTGCCAGCAGCCAAACTAGCGGGCTCCACAATGAGCAGTTCTTC. Translation: CASSQTSGLHNEQFF.

V and J are TRBV5-1 and TRBJ2-5; tentatively, D is TRBD2 (6 bases). The V gene lost 1 base and the J gene lost 2 bases, with 12 bases spanning the gap. The length of the CDR3 is 15 residues. Germline loops: CDR1 SGHRS, CDR2 YFSETQ. The CDR3 sequence is CASSLKDSGQETQYF. DNA of the CDR3: TGCGCCAGCAGCTTGAAGGATAGCGGACAAGAGACCCAGTACTTC.

This clone was counted many times. This chain uses TRBV29-1 with TRBJ1-1, with D maybe TRBD1 (6 bases). Trimming stripped 4 bases from V and 7 bases from J, with 16 bases between. This CDR3 comprises 13 residues. Germline V gene sequence: CDR1 SQVTM, CDR2 ANQGSEA. Here the CDR3 reads CSVGEGQGGEAFF. In DNA, the CDR3 is TGCAGCGTTGGGGAGGGACAAGGGGGTGAAGCTTTCTTT.

The J gene is TRBJ2-1, the V gene TRBV7-2; D gene uncertain. CDR1 is SGHTA and CDR2 is FQGNSA in the germline V gene. V dropped 1 base and J dropped 4 bases, with 8 bases sitting between them. The CDR3 runs to 14 residues. The DNA of the CDR3 is TGTGCCAGCAGCTTAGACAGCCTATACAATGAGCAGTTCTTC. Translation: CASSLDSLYNEQFF. Full variable domain (remainder filled in from reference TRBV7-2 and TRBJ2-1): GAGVSQSPSNKVTEKGKDVELRCDPISGHTALYWYRQSLGQGLEFLIYFQGNSAPDKSGLPSDRFSAERTGGSVSTLTIQRTQQEDSAVYLCASSLDSLYNEQFFGPGTRLTVL.

This clone ranks as medium-sized (0.01 to 0.1%). This chain links TRBV5-5 with TRBJ1-2; 9 nucleotides align to TRBD1. This CDR3 has 13 residues. The germline gives CDR1 SGHKS, CDR2 YYEKEE (reference sequence). V gave up 4 bases and J gave up 6 bases; unmatched junction bases: 4. CDR3 sequence: CASSPDRGHGYTF. CDR3 bases: TGTGCCAGCAGCCCGGACAGGGGCCATGGCTACACCTTC. The full variable domain, its missing parts supplied by reference TRBV5-5 and TRBJ1-2, is DAGVTQSPTHLIKTRGQQVTLRCSPISGHKSVSWYQQVLGQGPQFIFQYYEKEERGRGNFPDRFSARQFPNYSSELNVNALLLGDSALYLCASSPDRGHGYTFGSGTRLTVV.

CDR3 bases: TGTGCCACCGGGACAGGGGTCGGGGCGGTCACAGATACGCAGTATTTT. Its translation: CATGTGVGAVTDTQYF. J is TRBJ2-3 and V is TRBV2; TRBD1 matches at 10 bases. This CDR3 has 16 amino acids. Trimming at V came to 10 bases and at J to 2 bases, leaving 12 bases not matched to a gene. Germline V gene data show CDR1 as SNHLY and CDR2 as FYNNEI.

This clone was seen a handful of times. The chain is built from TRBV5-1 and TRBJ2-2; perhaps TRBD2 as D (6 bases). Germline V gene data show CDR1 as SGHRS and CDR2 as YFSETQ. This CDR3 spans 15 amino acids. V gave up 2 bases and J gave up 6 bases, with 14 bases separating them. This CDR3 is CASSFDSGLAGELFF. CDR3 sequence (DNA): TGCGCCAGCAGCTTTGATAGCGGTCTCGCCGGGGAGCTGTTTTTT.

This sequence joins TRBV5-4 and TRBJ2-3; D ambiguous. From germline, CDR1 is SGHNT and CDR2 YYREEE (reference sequence). CDR3 size: 17 residues. V was pared by 0 bases and J by 1 base, with 15 bases between. In nucleotides, the CDR3 is TGTGCCAGCAGCTTGGGGCCGCTAACTCCCCGCACAGATACGCAGTATTTT. This translates into CASSLGPLTPRTDTQYF.

This chain links TRBV6-1 with TRBJ1-1, with D possibly matching TRBD1 (6 bases). Trimming cost V 2 bases and J 1 base, with 14 bases left between them. The CDR3 extends over 16 amino acids. The V gene's germline CDR1 is MNHNS and CDR2 SASEGT. Here the CDR3 DNA reads TGTGCCAGCAGTGAACCACAGGGAGTAGGGAACACTGAAGCTTTCTTT. Its translation: CASSEPQGVGNTEAFF.

The chain combines TRBV7-2 with TRBJ1-2, with D tentatively TRBD1 (5 bases). Trimming cost V 3 bases and J 8 bases, with 19 bases left between them. The CDR3 has 15 amino acids. CDR1 and CDR2 (germline): SGHTA, FQGNSA. The CDR3 bases are TGTGCCAGCAGCTTTCACCAGGGAGTAGAGGAGGGCTACACCTTC. Protein: CASSFHQGVEEGYTF.

The rearrangement uses TRBV23-1 and TRBJ1-1; maybe TRBD1 (5 bases). TRBV23-1 is an ORF, and what it does is uncertain. The V end was cut by 8 bases, the J end by 8 bases, with 18 bases between. This CDR3 is 13 amino acids long. CDR3 DNA: TGCGCCAGCCCGCGGCCGGGACCTCTCGAAGCTTTCTTT. This sequence encodes CASPRPGPLEAFF.

A single count supports this clone. CDR3 in amino acids: CASSLGGRGRWDTQYF. CDR3 DNA sequence: TGTGCCAGCAGCTTAGGGGGCCGGGGGAGGTGGGATACGCAGTATTTT. The chain combines TRBV11-3 with TRBJ2-3, with D possibly being TRBD2 (6 bases). The germline V and J ends were trimmed by 1 base and 6 bases, with 17 bases remaining between them. The V gene's germline CDR1 is SGHNT and CDR2 YENEEA. The CDR3 contains 16 residues.